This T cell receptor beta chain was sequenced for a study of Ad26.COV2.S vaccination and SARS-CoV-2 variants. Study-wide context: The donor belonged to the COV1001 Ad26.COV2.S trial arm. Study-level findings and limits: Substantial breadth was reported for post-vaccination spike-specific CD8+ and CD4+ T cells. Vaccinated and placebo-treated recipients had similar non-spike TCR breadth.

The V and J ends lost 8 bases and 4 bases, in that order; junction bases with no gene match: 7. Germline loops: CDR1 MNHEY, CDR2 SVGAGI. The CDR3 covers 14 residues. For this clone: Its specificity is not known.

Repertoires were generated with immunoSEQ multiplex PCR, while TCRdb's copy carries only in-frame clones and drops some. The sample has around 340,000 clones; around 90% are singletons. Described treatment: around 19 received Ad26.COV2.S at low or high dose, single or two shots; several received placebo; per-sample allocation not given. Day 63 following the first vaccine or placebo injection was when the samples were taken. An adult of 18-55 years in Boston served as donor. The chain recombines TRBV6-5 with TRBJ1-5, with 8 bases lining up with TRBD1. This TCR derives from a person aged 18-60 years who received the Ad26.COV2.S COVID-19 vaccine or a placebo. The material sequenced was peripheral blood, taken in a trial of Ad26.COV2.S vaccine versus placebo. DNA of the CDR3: TGTGCCAGCGGAAGACAGGGGACGAATCAGCCCCAGCATTTT. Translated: CASGRQGTNQPQHF.